These 9 T cell receptor beta chains originate from one sample sequenced in a study of cytomegalovirus exposure and HLA in healthy donors. This PCR relied on a set of 60 Vbeta primers and 13 Jbeta primers. The repertoire was sequenced with immunoSEQ multiplex PCR; TCRdb's copy has only in-frame clones and lacks some. The sample gives 200,000 to 250,000 clones, 75% to 85% of which show up once; roughly 1.3% is in the top ten. Input material: PBMCs. The receptors here all came from a girl under 18 in good health and CMV-seronegative.

The chain is built from TRBV21-1 and TRBJ2-7; TRBD1, as called in the table, went unchecked against the DNA. TRBV21-1 constitutes a pseudogene. This CDR3 is built from 15 residues. CDR3 amino acids: CASSKGETGGYEQYF. CDR3 bases: TGTGCCAGCAGCAAAGGTGAGACAGGGGGCTACGAGCAGTACTTC.

This CDR3 reads CATTGTGDQPQHF. CDR3 coding DNA: TGTGCCACAACCGGGACAGGGGATCAGCCCCAGCATTTT. This rearrangement joins TRBV6-5 to TRBJ1-5, with 10 nucleotides matching TRBD1. The CDR3 extends over 13 amino acids. V shed 10 bases and J 5 bases; nucleotides not matched to a gene: 5. Per the germline V gene, CDR1 is MNHEY and CDR2 is SVGAGI.

The chain recombines TRBV7-2 with TRBJ1-1; D call uncertain. There are 14 residues in the CDR3. V gave up 6 bases and J gave up 6 bases, with 17 bases separating them. In germline, CDR1 is SGHTA, CDR2 FQGNSA. The DNA of the CDR3 is TGTGCCAGCAGGTTTAGTACAGTAAACTCTGAAGCTTTCTTT. It yields the protein CASRFSTVNSEAFF.

The gene calls are TRBV7-2 and TRBJ2-7, with 14 bases lining up with TRBD2. CDR1 and CDR2 (germline): SGHTA, FQGNSA. The CDR3 runs to 17 residues. V trimming: 0 bases; J trimming: 4 bases; junction bases outside the gene matches: 5. Written as DNA, the CDR3 is TGTGCCAGCAGCTTAGCGGGACTAGCGGGAGTGACGTACGAGCAGTACTTC. Protein sequence: CASSLAGLAGVTYEQYF.

The chain recombines TRBV5-6 with TRBJ1-2; D gene unclear. This CDR3 is built from 15 residues. CDR1 is SGHDT and CDR2 is YYEEEE in the germline V gene. The V end lost 0 bases, the J end lost 5 bases, and 14 bases lay between the germline ends. The chain's CDR3 is CASSLGEGLWYGYTF. The CDR3 DNA reads TGTGCCAGCAGCTTGGGGGAGGGCTTGTGGTATGGCTACACCTTC.

On this clone itself: This CDR3 fails to terminate in the conserved phenylalanine or tryptophan, so it likely reflects a read error. This chain links TRBV7-8 with TRBJ1-2, with 10 bases matching TRBD1. The CDR3 sequence is 15 residues long. Germline V gene sequence: CDR1 SGHVS, CDR2 FQNEAQ. The junction had 9 bases not matched to a gene; V was cut back by 6 bases and J by 5 bases. The chain's CDR3 is CASSGVGQGIYGYTL. The CDR3 DNA reads TGTGCCAGCAGTGGGGTGGGACAGGGGATATATGGCTACACCCTC.

This chain joins TRBV7-9 and TRBJ1-2; 8 bases agree with TRBD1. The germline V gene encodes CDR1 SEHNR and CDR2 FQNEAQ (reference sequence). The V gene end was trimmed by 5 bases and the J gene end by 8 bases; junction bases not matched to a gene: 7. The CDR3 is made up of 13 amino acids. The CDR3 nucleotides are TGTGCCAGCAGCCTGACAGGGGTTGAAGGCTACACCTTC. Amino acids: CASSLTGVEGYTF. Using reference TRBV7-9 and TRBJ1-2 for the parts outside the CDR3, the full variable domain is DTGVSQNPRHKITKRGQNVTFRCDPISEHNRLYWYRQTLGQGPEFLTYFQNEAQLEKSRLLSDRFSAERPKGSFSTLEIQRTEQGDSAMYLCASSLTGVEGYTFGSGTRLTVV.

The J gene is TRBJ2-7, the V gene TRBV29-1, with 8 bases matching TRBD1. The CDR3 length is 13 residues. Germline values: CDR1 SQVTM, CDR2 ANQGSEA. Germline trimming cut 6 bases from V and 6 bases from J; bases unmatched to any gene: 10. The CDR3 here is CSVAGTGNSEQYF. In nucleotides, the CDR3 is TGCAGCGTGGCCGGGACAGGTAATTCCGAGCAGTACTTC.

V gene TRBV7-9 combines with J gene TRBJ2-3; TRBD2 matches at 9 bases. With 5 bases clipped from V and 2 bases from J, the junction kept 8 bases outside the gene matches. Germline CDR1 reads SEHNR; CDR2 reads FQNEAQ (reference sequence). There are 16 residues in the CDR3. The CDR3 region is CASSKFGGGVTDTQYF. The DNA of the CDR3 is TGTGCCAGCAGCAAGTTTGGCGGGGGGGTCACAGATACGCAGTATTTT.